This entry features one TCR beta chain sequence. Its antigen has not been determined. The record has no base qualities; no much larger clone is one base away. The CDR3 numbers 15 residues from cysteine through phenylalanine. This entry keeps only the CDR3 DNA: 45 bases, framed from base 1. V trim: 2 bases; J trim: 3 bases; unmatched bases: 3. CDR1 and CDR2 (MNHNY, SVGAGI) derive from the germline V gene (reference sequence). TCR CDR3 regions were amplified from genomic DNA by multiplex PCR using the deep immunoSEQ assay. Extracted genomic DNA from each cell subset was distributed evenly across all wells of several immunoSEQ 96-well plates, and each plate was treated as a replicate. For sorted subsets, 200 to 250 ng of genomic DNA, equivalent to around 29,000 T cell genomes, went into each replicate PCR. Purified libraries were measured with a Qubit 3.0 fluorometer, size-checked on a Bioanalyzer 2100, and measured again with the KAPA Library Quantification kit. Every immunoSEQ 96-well plate was sequenced on a separate single-read 150-cycle Illumina NextSeq 550 flow cell. In the authors' own workflow: Because the immunoSEQ output included only junctional sequences and no quality scores, the filtering could not be the same as the filtering used for full-length reads. Sequences were annotated with PyIR, a Python wrapper for IgBLAST v1.9, using IMGT germline references to assign V/J genes and CDR3. Reads with weak V/J assignments (E-value above 1e-6), missing CDR3, stop codons, out-of-frame junctions, or ambiguous translated residues were removed. V3J clonotypes were defined as sequences sharing an identical inferred V gene, J gene, and CDR3 amino acid sequence. The percentage overlap between two repertoires was calculated by dividing the number of shared unique clonotypes by the size of the smaller repertoire. Repertoire richness was assessed with RTK rarefaction, the Chao1 estimator, and Recon v2.1 estimates of unobserved clonotypes. Generation probabilities were computed with OLGA for all TCRbeta clonotypes obtained by the gDNA method from four donors. The table comes from immuneACCESS by way of TCRdb, which keeps in-frame sequences with V and J called. Part of the clones is missing from these tables; in studies checked, under half for an unresolved V gene and the rest for unknown reasons. That table supplies the V and J calls and clone size; D and trimming were determined from the DNA. Across this sample there are about 1,500,000 clones, with roughly 96% seen only once. Clones ranked in the top ten supply approximately 1.1% of the sample.

This specimen belongs to a study of shared clonotypes between healthy human individuals (dated by TCRdb to 2020 to 2021). Regarding the complete study: A couple of women and a few men aged 18 to 49 years were included in the cohort. Per donor, leukapheresis produced somewhere between about 0.9 and 9.5 billion PBMCs. The study deeply sequenced blood TCR repertoires of about 5 healthy adults to estimate repertoire size and the extent of clonotype sharing between individuals. To increase sequencing depth and limit assay-specific biases, different laboratories used diverse techniques to prepare libraries and sequence TCR repertoires. For each donor, CD4 naive and CD4 memory were each given three plates, CD8 naive was given two plates, and CD8 memory was given one plate.

General study outcomes and caveats: Across a handful of donors, approximately 4.6% of naive CD4, approximately 4% of naive CD8, around 2.1% of memory CD4, and about 0.44% of memory CD8 clonotypes were shared. Compared with non-shared clonotypes, clonotypes shared by all four sorted-subset donors had higher generation probabilities. Because the study included only a small number of donors, the genetic and exposure-history diversity represented was limited. Sampling was restricted to blood, and TCR repertoires in tissue are likely to differ from TCR repertoires in blood. Naive subsets generally had larger estimated clonotype richness than memory subsets. Even with the large sequencing depth, rarefaction of the sorted-subset datasets indicated that sequencing was incomplete. Based on pairwise subsampling, the degree of clonotype sharing among donors was expected to be affected by sequencing depth.

Healthy HIV-negative adults with no recently reported acute infections or vaccinations were included as donors. Only Caucasian adults living in Nashville, Tennessee, USA were represented among the donors. CD4+ T cells were enriched by magnetic negative selection; naive cells were then positively selected on CD45RA, and the negative fraction formed the memory subset. Blood was obtained by leukapheresis, after which PBMCs were separated by Ficoll-Histopaque density gradient centrifugation and cryopreserved in liquid nitrogen vapor phase. Analytical flow cytometry was used to check the purity and quantity of every magnetically sorted T cell population. Each sorted fraction had its genomic DNA isolated and then quantified by UV absorbance on a Nanodrop 2000c.

The clonotype originates from a man in his thirties or forties in good health. Specimen: naive CD4+ T cells sorted from blood. The cell subset or site tag for this specimen amounts to: CD45RA+ positively selected. Here the chain combines TRBV6-6 and TRBJ1-5, with 8 bases aligning to TRBD1. The CDR3 region: CASSYTGGDNQPQHF. The nucleotide sequence reads as follows: TGTGCCAGCAGTTACACAGGGGGGGACAATCAGCCCCAGCATTTT.